Listed here are 18 T cell receptor beta chains from one sample, sequenced in a study of CD8 T cells in Susac syndrome. After extraction with the RNeasy kit, about 0.5 to 1 ug of the RNA was reverse transcribed using random hexamers. TCRdb processed the immunoSEQ multiplex PCR reads anew with MiXCR; each CDR3 protein has one entry. This sample has approximately 75,000 distinct CDR3 sequences; about 95% occur once, and the top ten carry roughly 0.22%. The sample comprised CD8+ T cells from PBMCs. These receptors all stem from a human donor in good health.

The genes are TRBV7-8 and TRBJ1-2; maybe TRBD1 (5 bases). With 1 base removed from V and 0 bases from J, the gap between germline ends came to 9 bases. CDR1 and CDR2 (germline): SGHVS, FQNEAQ. The CDR3 contains 15 residues. The CDR3 protein is CASSLEGRTNYGYTF. The CDR3 coding sequence is TGTGCCAGCAGCTTAGAGGGACGCACTAACTATGGCTACACCTTC.

The chain couples TRBV19 to TRBJ2-1; D is unclear. V was shortened by 2 bases and J by 8 bases, with 7 bases between the two germline ends. The CDR3 is made up of 12 amino acids. Germline CDR1 and CDR2: LNHDA and SQIVND (reference sequence). CDR3 sequence reads: CASSISGDEQFF. The CDR3 DNA reads TGTGCCAGTAGTATAAGTGGTGATGAGCAGTTCTTC.

J is TRBJ2-7 and V is TRBV6-6, with TRBD1 as a possible D gene (6 bases). CDR3 length: 15 amino acids. V gave up 2 bases and J gave up 1 base, with 12 bases separating them. CDR1 is MNHNY and CDR2 is SVGAGI in the germline V gene (reference sequence). CDR3 sequence reads: CASSYPQGGSYEQYV. The CDR3 DNA reads TGTGCCAGCAGTTACCCTCAAGGGGGTTCCTACGAGCAGTACGTC.

In DNA, the CDR3 is TGCGCCAGCAGGGACTCCTATAATTCACCCCTCCACTTT. Translated: CASRDSYNSPLHF. The V and J genes are TRBV4-3 and TRBJ1-6, with D unclear. Per the germline V gene, CDR1 is LGHNA and CDR2 is YSLEER. The CDR3 totals 13 residues. Trimming shortened V by 6 bases and J by 0 bases, and 3 bases separated the two germline ends.

The rearrangement links TRBV29-1 to TRBJ1-2; D unresolved. Germline-derived CDR1 and CDR2 are SQVTM and ANQGSEA. V was clipped by 3 bases and J by 4 bases, with 9 bases between them. The CDR3 contains 12 residues. The CDR3 is CSVEDPGYGYTF. For the CDR3, the DNA is TGCAGCGTTGAGGACCCGGGCTATGGCTACACCTTC.

The chain recombines TRBV7-9 with TRBJ1-2, with D unresolved. The V and J ends lost 1 base and 8 bases respectively, with 11 bases between them. Germline V gene data show CDR1 as SEHNR and CDR2 as FQNEAQ (reference sequence). CDR3 length equals 13 residues. The CDR3 bases are TGTGCCAGCAGCTTAGAAGGTTTCGGCGGCTACACCTTC. This translates into CASSLEGFGGYTF. The variable domain in full, completed from reference TRBV7-9 and TRBJ1-2, reads DTGVSQNPRHKITKRGQNVTFRCDPISEHNRLYWYRQTLGQGPEFLTYFQNEAQLEKSRLLSDRFSAERPKGSFSTLEIQRTEQGDSAMYLCASSLEGFGGYTFGSGTRLTVV.

In its sample, this clonotype was seen once. CDR3 DNA sequence: TGTGCCAGCAAGGGGGGCAGGTTTTTGGATACGCAGTATTTT. Its translation: CASKGGRFLDTQYF. The V and J genes are TRBV6-5 and TRBJ2-3; either TRBD1 or TRBD2 may fit D (6 bases each). CDR3 length: 14 residues. The germline CDR1 and CDR2 sequences are MNHEY and SVGAGI. V was clipped by 7 bases and J by 6 bases, with 17 bases between them.

This rearrangement joins TRBV6-5 to TRBJ2-7, with D possibly matching TRBD1 (6 bases). This CDR3 has 13 amino acids. The V gene's germline CDR1 is MNHEY and CDR2 SVGAGI. Trimming shortened V by 6 bases and J by 1 base, and 10 bases separated the two germline ends. The CDR3 region is CASSPQGSYEQYV. The CDR3 DNA follows: TGTGCCAGCAGCCCCCAGGGGTCCTACGAGCAGTACGTC.

The chain is built from TRBV9 and TRBJ2-5, with 11 bases aligning to TRBD2. CDR3 length: 17 residues. Germline V gene data show CDR1 as SGDLS and CDR2 as YYNGEE. J was trimmed by 3 bases and V by 0 bases; bases with no gene match: 7. As DNA, the CDR3 is TGTGCCAGCAGCGTAGTAAATATTAGCGGGGGGGAAGAGACCCAGTACTTC. This encodes CASSVVNISGGEETQYF.

The gene calls are TRBV4-3 and TRBJ1-1; 7 bases agree with TRBD1. The CDR3 consists of 17 residues. With V trimmed by 0 bases and J by 0 bases, 7 bases remained unmatched. Germline CDR1 and CDR2: LGHNA and YSLEER. The CDR3: CASSQERGQYMNTEAFF. In nucleotides, the CDR3 is TGCGCCAGCAGCCAAGAAAGGGGACAGTACATGAACACTGAAGCTTTCTTT.

V gene TRBV6-5 combines with J gene TRBJ1-5, with TRBD1 as a possible D gene (5 bases). CDR1 MNHEY and CDR2 SVGAGI come from the germline V gene. The CDR3 is made up of 15 amino acids. Trimming removed 2 bases from V and 7 bases from J, with 15 bases in between. DNA for the CDR3: TGTGCCAGCAGTTACGCGTGGGGGAAGGGACAGCCCCAGCATTTT. Translation gives CASSYAWGKGQPQHF.

V is TRBV9 and J is TRBJ1-2; 8 bases align to TRBD1. This CDR3 contains 13 residues. V gave up 4 bases and J gave up 3 bases; unmatched junction bases: 2. Germline V lookup: CDR1 SGDLS, CDR2 YYNGEE. As DNA, the CDR3 is TGTGCCAGCAGCTTGACAGGGGACTATGGCTACACCTTC. This sequence encodes CASSLTGDYGYTF.

CDR3 in amino acids: CASCRLAKILDEQFF. The CDR3 DNA sequence: TGTGCCAGCTGTCGACTAGCCAAAATTTTGGATGAGCAGTTCTTC. This chain uses TRBV5-8 with TRBJ2-1, with 7 nucleotides matching TRBD2. This CDR3 has 15 residues. V lost 7 bases and J lost 8; bases outside the gene matches: 15. The V gene's germline CDR1 is SGHTS and CDR2 YDEGEE.

As to this clonotype: An end of the junction differs from the germline gene, which may be a read error. The chain links TRBV2 to TRBJ1-2, with a tentative D call TRBD1 (5 bases). CDR1 and CDR2 (germline): SNHLY, FYNNEI. This CDR3 region has 12 residues. The DNA for the CDR3 is TGTGCCAGCAGGGGGTGGGGGTATGACTACACCTTC. Its protein is CASRGWGYDYTF.

The chain links TRBV27 to TRBJ1-1; 8 bases align to TRBD1. With 3 bases clipped from V and 1 base from J, the junction kept 4 bases outside the gene matches. This CDR3 region has 15 residues. From germline, CDR1 is MNHEY and CDR2 SMNVEV (reference sequence). CDR3 coding DNA: TGTGCCAGCAGTTTCCGGGACAGGTGGAACACTGAAGCTTTCTTT. Its protein product is CASSFRDRWNTEAFF.

This clonotype was found once. This chain joins TRBV9 and TRBJ2-3, with D perhaps TRBD2 (6 bases). V gave up 4 bases and J gave up 2 bases, with 20 bases separating them. The germline CDR1 and CDR2 sequences are SGDLS and YYNGEE. CDR3 size: 17 residues. The CDR3 protein is CASSPFFVSGPTDTQYF. CDR3 coding DNA: TGTGCCAGCAGCCCCTTCTTTGTTAGCGGACCCACAGATACGCAGTATTTT.

V and J are TRBV25-1 and TRBJ1-1; a weak D match, TRBD1 (5 bases). The CDR3 consists of 15 residues. From germline, CDR1 is MGHDK and CDR2 SYGVNS. V gave up 3 bases and J gave up 3 bases, with 14 bases separating them. Here the CDR3 DNA reads TGTGCCAGCAGTGATAGGTACTGGGGGGACACTGAAGCTTTCTTT. Translated, it gives CASSDRYWGDTEAFF.

The chain joins TRBV7-2 to TRBJ2-6; TRBD1 matches at 12 bases. Germline values: CDR1 SGHTA, CDR2 FQGNSA. CDR3 length: 17 amino acids. Unmatched junction bases numbered 6, after V lost 6 bases and J lost 3 bases. The CDR3 reads CASREGQGALGANVLTF. CDR3 DNA sequence: TGTGCCAGCAGAGAGGGACAGGGGGCGCTTGGGGCCAACGTCCTGACTTTC.